One and the same sample provided the 29 T cell receptor beta chains below, sequenced in a study of T cell responses to AZD1222 COVID-19 vaccine. This table comes from immunoSEQ multiplex PCR, and its TCRdb copy is limited to in-frame clones, with some not included. The sample has 130,000 or so clones, 75% to 95% seen once. The specimen comprised peripheral blood, sampled on day 0 of AZD1222 vaccination. These TCRs come from an adult in good health.

This chain connects TRBV5-4 to TRBJ1-1, with 8 bases identical to TRBD1. The CDR3 is made up of 17 amino acids. Germline lookup yields CDR1 SGHNT and CDR2 YYREEE (reference sequence). Losses at the gene ends were 0 bases for V and 5 bases for J; bases not matched to a gene: 12. CDR3 sequence: CASSLASRNRGETEAFF. In nucleotides, the CDR3 is TGTGCCAGCAGCTTGGCTAGTAGGAACAGGGGGGAAACTGAAGCTTTCTTT.

Comments on this clone: This sample also contains other DNA sequences that code for the same CDR3. The chain is built from TRBV7-9 and TRBJ2-5, with 7 bases identical to TRBD1. CDR3 length equals 14 residues. Germline CDR1 is SEHNR and CDR2 is FQNEAQ (reference sequence). V was pared by 5 bases and J by 0 bases, with 3 bases of the junction left unmatched. CDR3 nucleotides: TGTGCCAGCAGCCCGGGACAGTACCAAGAGACCCAGTACTTC. It codes for CASSPGQYQETQYF.

The rearrangement joins TRBV18 to TRBJ2-2; possibly TRBD2 for D (6 bases). CDR1 is KGHSH and CDR2 is LQKENI in the germline V gene. Trimming took 5 bases from V and 5 from J, leaving 12 bases between them. The CDR3 spans 14 residues. CDR3 coding DNA: TGTGCCAGCTCATTTAGCGGCCCGACCGGGGAGCTGTTTTTT. Translated: CASSFSGPTGELFF.

The CDR3 nucleotides read TGTGCCAGCAGCTTACGGGAGGCCCGCACAGATACGCAGTATTTT. Translated: CASSLREARTDTQYF. The V gene is TRBV7-9, the J gene TRBJ2-3; 7 nucleotides align to TRBD2. This CDR3 comprises 15 residues. J was trimmed by 1 base and V by 2 bases; bases with no gene match: 3. Germline V gene sequence: CDR1 SEHNR, CDR2 FQNEAQ (reference sequence).

In its sample, this clone was seen once. V usage is TRBV19 and J usage is TRBJ1-1; 8 bases are shared with TRBD1. CDR1 and CDR2 from the germline V gene are LNHDA and SQIVND (reference sequence). V shed 1 base and J 6 bases; nucleotides not matched to a gene: 4. This CDR3 has 14 amino acids. CDR3 sequence reads: CASSIGQGRSEAFF. The CDR3 bases are TGTGCCAGTAGTATAGGACAGGGGCGATCTGAAGCTTTCTTT.

The chain has TRBV30 and TRBJ1-4, with D possibly being TRBD1 (6 bases). V was pared by 3 bases and J by 8 bases, with 22 bases between. The CDR3 runs to 16 residues. In germline, CDR1 is GTSNPN, CDR2 SVGIG (reference sequence). In DNA form, the CDR3 reads TGTGCCTGGAGAGTAGGGTGGGGGGCGCAGGGAGAAAAACTGTTTTTT. This encodes CAWRVGWGAQGEKLFF. Filled out from reference TRBV30 and TRBJ1-4, the complete variable domain reads SQTIHQWPATLVQPVGSPLSLECTVEGTSNPNLYWYRQAAGRGLQLLFYSVGIGQISSEVPQNLSASRPQDRQFILSSKKLLLSDSGFYLCAWRVGWGAQGEKLFFGSGTQLSVL.

V usage is TRBV4-2 and J usage is TRBJ1-6; possibly TRBD1 for D (5 bases). CDR3 length equals 16 residues. CDR1 LGHNA and CDR2 YNFKEQ come from the germline V gene. V lost 4 bases and J 2 bases, leaving 12 bases between the germline ends. Here the CDR3 reads CASSRTGGPYNSPLHF. CDR3 DNA sequence: TGTGCCAGCAGCCGGACCGGGGGTCCCTATAATTCACCCCTCCACTTT.

This clone occurred once. J is TRBJ2-5 and V is TRBV5-1; 7 nucleotides align to TRBD1. Trimming took 4 bases from V and 2 from J; bases not matched to a gene: 5. The CDR3 runs 14 residues. The germline CDR1 and CDR2 sequences are SGHRS and YFSETQ. The CDR3 coding sequence is TGCGCCAGCAGCCCCGGGACAGCTCAAGAGACCCAGTACTTC. Its protein is CASSPGTAQETQYF. Drawing the rest from reference TRBV5-1 and TRBJ2-5, the complete variable domain is KAGVTQTPRYLIKTRGQQVTLSCSPISGHRSVSWYQQTPGQGLQFLFEYFSETQRNKGNFPGRFSGRQFSNSRSEMNVSTLELGDSALYLCASSPGTAQETQYFGPGTRLLVL.

This clone was counted a single time. The chain uses TRBV30 and TRBJ1-5, with 8 bases matching TRBD1. Germline V gives CDR1 GTSNPN, CDR2 SVGIG (reference sequence). V trimming: 1 base; J trimming: 5 bases; junction bases outside the gene matches: 4. This CDR3 comprises 14 residues. The CDR3 spells CAWSGGQGDQPQHF. Here the CDR3 DNA reads TGTGCCTGGAGTGGCGGACAGGGAGATCAGCCCCAGCATTTT.

The chain employs TRBV27 and TRBJ1-1; D ambiguous. The CDR3 covers 19 residues. V was trimmed by 10 bases and J by 0 bases, leaving 30 bases between them. From germline, CDR1 is MNHEY and CDR2 SMNVEV (reference sequence). DNA for the CDR3: TGTGCCAACCAAAGCGTGAGGGTGTCCGAAGGGTGGGTGAACACTGAAGCTTTCTTT. Its protein product is CANQSVRVSEGWVNTEAFF.

The V and J genes are TRBV5-1 and TRBJ2-7; D remains unclear. Germline V lookup: CDR1 SGHRS, CDR2 YFSETQ. V was pared by 2 bases and J by 6 bases, with 9 bases between. CDR3 size: 12 residues. CDR3 nucleotides: TGCGCCAGCAGCTTCAGGCCCGGCGAGCAGTACTTC. Its translation is CASSFRPGEQYF.

The rearrangement uses TRBV27 and TRBJ2-7, with D perhaps TRBD2 (6 bases). V was clipped by 8 bases and J by 5 bases, with 22 bases between them. The CDR3 sequence is 15 residues long. Germline-derived CDR1 and CDR2 are MNHEY and SMNVEV (reference sequence). DNA for the CDR3: TGTGCCAGCGCCGCCGCGACTAGGGGTACCCACGAGCAGTACTTC. It specifies CASAAATRGTHEQYF.

CDR3 region: CAWRRGSETEAFF. CDR3 sequence (DNA): TGTGCCTGGAGGCGGGGGTCAGAAACTGAAGCTTTCTTT. The V call is TRBV30, the J call TRBJ1-1, with D possibly TRBD1 on 5 matching bases. V was clipped by 3 bases and J by 5 bases, with 13 bases between them. CDR3 size: 13 residues. Germline CDR1 and CDR2: GTSNPN and SVGIG (reference sequence).

The count of this clone is one. This chain joins TRBV6-5 and TRBJ2-1; 7 positions match TRBD2. CDR3 size: 13 residues. Germline values: CDR1 MNHEY, CDR2 SVGAGI. The J segment lost 12 bases and the V segment lost 0 bases, leaving 5 bases of the junction unmatched. CDR3 nucleotides: TGTGCCAGCAGTTACTCTGGGGGGGTGGGGCAGTTCTTC. This translates into CASSYSGGVGQFF.

V usage is TRBV25-1 and J usage is TRBJ2-7; D is unclear. The CDR3 is made up of 11 amino acids. V was trimmed by 3 bases and J by 6 bases, leaving 6 bases between them. Germline CDR1 reads MGHDK; CDR2 reads SYGVNS. The CDR3 sequence: CASSEGGEQYF. CDR3 coding DNA: TGTGCCAGCAGTGAGGGTGGCGAGCAGTACTTC.

The rearrangement links TRBV6-5 to TRBJ2-5; possibly TRBD2 for D (5 bases). V lost 0 bases and J 4 bases, leaving 15 bases between the germline ends. CDR3 size: 16 residues. Germline assignment: CDR1 MNHEY and CDR2 SVGAGI. CDR3 sequence: CASSYSWGDGGETQYF. DNA of the CDR3: TGTGCCAGCAGTTACTCCTGGGGAGACGGAGGAGAGACCCAGTACTTC.

V is TRBV6-2 or TRBV6-3 and J is TRBJ1-5; 9 nucleotides agree with TRBD1. J gave up 6 bases and V 5 bases, and 2 bases lay outside the gene matches. The CDR3 has 13 residues. The germline V gene encodes CDR1 MNHEY and CDR2 SVGEGT. CDR3 nucleotides: TGTGCCAGCAGTACAGGGGGCCCTCAGCCCCAGCATTTT. It specifies CASSTGGPQPQHF.

The V and J genes are TRBV10-3 and TRBJ1-5, with TRBD1 matching 7 bases. CDR1 is ENHRY and CDR2 is SYGVKD in the germline V gene. V was pared by 0 bases and J by 6 bases, with 11 bases of the junction left unmatched. The CDR3 runs 17 residues. This CDR3 reads CAISESRSGGGGQPQHF. CDR3 bases: TGTGCCATCAGTGAGTCGAGGTCTGGAGGGGGCGGTCAGCCCCAGCATTTT.

The V call is TRBV5-5, the J call TRBJ1-4; TRBD1 might be the D (6 bases). The ends were cut back, 4 bases at V and 0 bases at J, with 10 bases in the middle. Germline V gives CDR1 SGHKS, CDR2 YYEKEE (reference sequence). This CDR3 spans 15 amino acids. This CDR3 is CASSPRTATNEKLFF. In DNA form, the CDR3 reads TGTGCCAGCAGCCCCCGGACAGCAACTAATGAAAAACTGTTTTTT.

The chain employs TRBV24-1 and TRBJ2-3; 7 bases agree with TRBD2. Germline trimming cut 9 bases from V and 4 bases from J; bases unmatched to any gene: 27. The CDR3 totals 20 residues. The germline V gene encodes CDR1 KGHDR and CDR2 SFDVKD. The CDR3 nucleotides are TGTGCCACCGCTGACCAAGCTACAAGCCCGGGGGAGGGGAAACCAGATACGCAGTATTTT. Protein product: CATADQATSPGEGKPDTQYF.

The chain has TRBV28 and TRBJ2-7; 8 bases fit TRBD1. The CDR3 loop spans 15 amino acids. Germline CDR1 MDHEN, CDR2 SYDVKM. The V and J ends lost 10 bases and 0 bases, in that order; junction bases with no gene match: 11. The CDR3 loop is CATLPSGGPSYEQYF. For the CDR3, the DNA is TGTGCCACCCTACCTTCAGGGGGCCCCTCCTACGAGCAGTACTTC. The variable domain in full, with the rest retrieved from reference TRBV28 and TRBJ2-7, is DVKVTQSSRYLVKRTGEKVFLECVQDMDHENMFWYRQDPGLGLRLIYFSYDVKMKEKGDIPEGYSVSREKKERFSLILESASTNQTSMYLCATLPSGGPSYEQYFGPGTRLTVT.

The J gene is TRBJ2-3, the V gene TRBV7-3; 10 bases are shared with TRBD1. Trimming at V came to 3 bases and at J to 1 base, leaving 1 base not matched to a gene. The CDR3 has 15 amino acids. CDR1 and CDR2 (germline): SGHTA, FQGTGA. The CDR3 spells CASSFGTGGTDTQYF. The CDR3 region has the DNA TGTGCCAGCAGCTTCGGGACAGGGGGCACAGATACGCAGTATTTT.

The chain recombines TRBV9 with TRBJ1-5; 9 bases fit TRBD1. Germline-derived CDR1 and CDR2 are SGDLS and YYNGEE. The length of the CDR3 is 15 residues. V gave up 0 bases and J gave up 5 bases; unmatched junction bases: 3. The DNA for the CDR3 is TGTGCCAGCAGCGTAGAAGGGACAGGGTATCAGCCCCAGCATTTT. Its protein is CASSVEGTGYQPQHF.

This chain uses TRBV6-6 with TRBJ1-2; TRBD1 matches at 8 bases. Germline lookup yields CDR1 MNHNY and CDR2 SVGAGI (reference sequence). This CDR3 comprises 15 residues. J lost 8 bases, V lost 2 bases, and 10 bases had no gene match. The CDR3 protein is CASSYADRVVNGYTF. Here the CDR3 DNA reads TGTGCCAGCAGTTACGCGGACAGGGTTGTTAACGGCTACACCTTC.

The rearrangement uses TRBV7-2 and TRBJ1-2; D is possibly TRBD1 (6 bases). The CDR3 loop spans 14 amino acids. CDR1 SGHTA and CDR2 FQGNSA come from the germline V gene. V was trimmed by 4 bases and J by 3 bases, leaving 12 bases between them. The CDR3, as DNA: TGTGCCAGCAGCTCGGACAGATGGGACTATGGCTACACCTTC. Translation gives CASSSDRWDYGYTF.

This clone was counted between two and nine times. The chain couples TRBV11-2 to TRBJ2-3; D remains unclear. The CDR3 contains 15 residues. Between the trimmed V and J ends, which lost 1 base and 3 bases, there was a span of 11 bases. Germline assignment: CDR1 SGHAT and CDR2 FQNNGV. This CDR3 reads CASSLVTEYTDTQYF. Here the CDR3 DNA reads TGTGCCAGCAGCTTAGTAACAGAATATACAGATACGCAGTATTTT.

This CDR3 is CAISERDTQETQYF. As DNA, the CDR3 is TGTGCCATCAGTGAAAGGGACACCCAAGAGACCCAGTACTTC. The chain is built from TRBV10-3 and TRBJ2-5, with D perhaps matching TRBD1 (6 bases). Germline V gene data show CDR1 as ENHRY and CDR2 as SYGVKD. The CDR3 is 14 residues long. Trimming pared 3 bases from V and 1 base from J, leaving 9 bases between.

This sequence joins TRBV7-8 and TRBJ2-5, with 10 bases that match TRBD2. The CDR3 is 15 amino acids. Germline trimming cut 6 bases from V and 4 bases from J; bases unmatched to any gene: 8. CDR1 is SGHVS and CDR2 is FQNEAQ in the germline V gene. The CDR3 nucleotides are TGTGCCAGCAGACGGAGCGGGGGGGCAGGAGAGACCCAGTACTTC. Encoded protein: CASRRSGGAGETQYF.

The V and J genes are TRBV4-3 and TRBJ2-3; D possibly corresponds to TRBD1 (6 bases). Trimming took off 0 bases at V and 4 bases at J, with 14 bases between the two ends. The CDR3 has 16 residues. Germline V gene sequence: CDR1 LGHNA, CDR2 YSLEER. The CDR3 sequence: CASSQEMAGVADTQYF. As DNA, the CDR3 is TGCGCCAGCAGCCAAGAAATGGCAGGGGTAGCAGATACGCAGTATTTT.